The following is a TCR beta chain sequence with its context. The CDR3 is made up of 14 amino acids. Germline V gene data show CDR1 as MNHEY and CDR2 as SVGEGT. With 4 bases removed from V and 2 bases from J, the gap between germline ends came to 11 bases. Resolution of symptoms, clearance, or two negative PCRs was present in recovered Cohort 3 donors. These data originate in a study of blood T cell repertoires in COVID-19. Produced via immunoSEQ multiplex PCR; TCRdb's table is partial and in-frame only. Altogether about 350,000 clones are present, around 87% being singletons, with the ten largest covering roughly 5.3%.

The sample comprised PBMCs or T cells enriched from blood (not recorded which). The rearrangement joins TRBV6-2 or TRBV6-3 to TRBJ1-2; possibly TRBD1 for D (6 bases). This TCR came from a woman aged 30 to 39 who had recovered from COVID-19. The CDR3 DNA follows: TGTGCCAGCAGTTCGCGACAGGAGAACTATGGCTACACCTTC. Amino acids: CASSSRQENYGYTF.